Detailed here is one T cell receptor (beta chain). Its antigen is not identified. This specimen belongs to a study of shared clonotypes between healthy human individuals. Notes on the study in general: The low donor count limited represented genetic and exposure-history diversity.

Germline lookup yields CDR1 MNHNS and CDR2 SASEGT. CDR3 length equals 15 residues. The V gene lost 3 bases and the J gene lost 1 base, with 10 bases spanning the gap. Deep level was the assay's run setting. Genomic DNA per cell subset filled all wells of several immunoSEQ plates. Source study methods: There were no quality scores in the junction-only immunoSEQ sequences, so filtering differed. Measured with immunoSEQ multiplex PCR; TCRdb has only the in-frame clones, and not every one. The V and J calls and clone size are taken from that table; D and trimming were inferred from the DNA. The sample shows 450,000 or so clones, more than 70% of them seen only once.

The genes are TRBV6-1 and TRBJ1-3, with TRBD1 as a possible D gene (6 bases). The origin of this receptor is a woman aged 35 to 49 in good health. Some clones in this sample may be carry-over from other donors' samples. Sequencing input: PBMCs. The CDR3 DNA follows: TGTGCCAGCAGTGACGCACAGGGTTCTGGAAACACCATATATTTT. Translation gives CASSDAQGSGNTIYF.